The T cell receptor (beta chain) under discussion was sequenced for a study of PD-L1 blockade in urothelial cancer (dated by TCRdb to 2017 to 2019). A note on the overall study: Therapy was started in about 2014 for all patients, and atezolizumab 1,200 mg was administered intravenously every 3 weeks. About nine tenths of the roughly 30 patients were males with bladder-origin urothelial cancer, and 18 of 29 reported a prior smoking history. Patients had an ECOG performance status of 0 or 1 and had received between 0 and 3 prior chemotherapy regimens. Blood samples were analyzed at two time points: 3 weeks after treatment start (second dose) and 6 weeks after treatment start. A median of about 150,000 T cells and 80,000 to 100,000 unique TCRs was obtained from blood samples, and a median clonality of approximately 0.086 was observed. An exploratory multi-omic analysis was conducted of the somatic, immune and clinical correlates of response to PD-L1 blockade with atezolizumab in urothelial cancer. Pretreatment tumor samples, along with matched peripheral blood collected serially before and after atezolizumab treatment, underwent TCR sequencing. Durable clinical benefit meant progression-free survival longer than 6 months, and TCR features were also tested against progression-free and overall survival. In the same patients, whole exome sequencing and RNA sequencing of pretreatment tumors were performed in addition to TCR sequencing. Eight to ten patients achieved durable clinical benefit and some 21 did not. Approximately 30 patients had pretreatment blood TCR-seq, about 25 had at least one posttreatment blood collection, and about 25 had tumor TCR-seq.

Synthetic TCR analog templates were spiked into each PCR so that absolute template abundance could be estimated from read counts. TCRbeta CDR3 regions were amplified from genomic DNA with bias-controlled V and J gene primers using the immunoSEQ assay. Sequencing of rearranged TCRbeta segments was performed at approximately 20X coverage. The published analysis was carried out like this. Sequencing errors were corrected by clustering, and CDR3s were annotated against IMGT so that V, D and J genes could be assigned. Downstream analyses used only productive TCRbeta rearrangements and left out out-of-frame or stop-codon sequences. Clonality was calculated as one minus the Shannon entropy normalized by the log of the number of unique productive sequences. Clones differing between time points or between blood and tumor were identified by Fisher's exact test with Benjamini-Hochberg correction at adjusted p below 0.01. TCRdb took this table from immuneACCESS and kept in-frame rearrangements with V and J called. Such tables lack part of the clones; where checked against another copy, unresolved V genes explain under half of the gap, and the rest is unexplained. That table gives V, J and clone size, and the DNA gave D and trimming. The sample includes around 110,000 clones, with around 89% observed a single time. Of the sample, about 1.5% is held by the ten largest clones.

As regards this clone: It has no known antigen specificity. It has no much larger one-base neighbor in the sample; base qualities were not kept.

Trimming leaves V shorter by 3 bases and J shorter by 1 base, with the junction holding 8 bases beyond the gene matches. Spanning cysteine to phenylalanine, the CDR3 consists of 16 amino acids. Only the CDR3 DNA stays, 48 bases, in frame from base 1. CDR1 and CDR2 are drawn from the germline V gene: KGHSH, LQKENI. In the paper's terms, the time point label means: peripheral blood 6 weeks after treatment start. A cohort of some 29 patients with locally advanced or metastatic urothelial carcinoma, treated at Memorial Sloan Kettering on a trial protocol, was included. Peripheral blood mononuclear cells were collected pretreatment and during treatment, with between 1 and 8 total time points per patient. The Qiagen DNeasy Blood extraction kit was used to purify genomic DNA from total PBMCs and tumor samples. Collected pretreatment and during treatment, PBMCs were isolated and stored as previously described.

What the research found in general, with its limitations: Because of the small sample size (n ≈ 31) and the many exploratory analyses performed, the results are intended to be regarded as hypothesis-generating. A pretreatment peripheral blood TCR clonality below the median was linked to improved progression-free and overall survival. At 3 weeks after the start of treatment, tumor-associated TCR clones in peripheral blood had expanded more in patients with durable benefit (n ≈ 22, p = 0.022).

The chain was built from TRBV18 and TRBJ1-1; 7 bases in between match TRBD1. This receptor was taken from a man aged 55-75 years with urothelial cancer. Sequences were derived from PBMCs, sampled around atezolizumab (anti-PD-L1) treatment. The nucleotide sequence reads TGTGCCAGCTCACCTTTTGGGACAGCAAAGAACACTGAAGCTTTCTTT. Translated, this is CASSPFGTAKNTEAFF.